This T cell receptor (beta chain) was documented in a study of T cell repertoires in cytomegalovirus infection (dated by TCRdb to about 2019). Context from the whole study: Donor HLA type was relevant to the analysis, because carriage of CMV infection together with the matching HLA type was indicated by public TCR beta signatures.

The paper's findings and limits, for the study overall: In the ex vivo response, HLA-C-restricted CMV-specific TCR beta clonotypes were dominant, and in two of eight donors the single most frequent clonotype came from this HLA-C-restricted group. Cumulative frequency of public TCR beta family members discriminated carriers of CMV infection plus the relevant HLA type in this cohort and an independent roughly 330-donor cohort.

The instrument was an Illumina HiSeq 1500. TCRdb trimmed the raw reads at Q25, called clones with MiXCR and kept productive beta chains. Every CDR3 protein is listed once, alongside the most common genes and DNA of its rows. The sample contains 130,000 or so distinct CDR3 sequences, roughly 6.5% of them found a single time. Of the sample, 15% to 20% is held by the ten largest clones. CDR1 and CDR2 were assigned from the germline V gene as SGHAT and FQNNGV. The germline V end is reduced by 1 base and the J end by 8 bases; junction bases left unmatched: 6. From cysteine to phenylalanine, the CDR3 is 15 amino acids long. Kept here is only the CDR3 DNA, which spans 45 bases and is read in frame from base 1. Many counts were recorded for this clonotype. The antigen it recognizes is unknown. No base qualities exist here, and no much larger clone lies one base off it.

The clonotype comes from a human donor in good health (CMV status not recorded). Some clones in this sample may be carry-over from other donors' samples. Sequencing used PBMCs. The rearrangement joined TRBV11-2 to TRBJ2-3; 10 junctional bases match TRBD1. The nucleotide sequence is TGTGCCAGCAGCTTAGTGGGACAGGGGATCGGTACGCAGTATTTT. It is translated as CASSLVGQGIGTQYF.